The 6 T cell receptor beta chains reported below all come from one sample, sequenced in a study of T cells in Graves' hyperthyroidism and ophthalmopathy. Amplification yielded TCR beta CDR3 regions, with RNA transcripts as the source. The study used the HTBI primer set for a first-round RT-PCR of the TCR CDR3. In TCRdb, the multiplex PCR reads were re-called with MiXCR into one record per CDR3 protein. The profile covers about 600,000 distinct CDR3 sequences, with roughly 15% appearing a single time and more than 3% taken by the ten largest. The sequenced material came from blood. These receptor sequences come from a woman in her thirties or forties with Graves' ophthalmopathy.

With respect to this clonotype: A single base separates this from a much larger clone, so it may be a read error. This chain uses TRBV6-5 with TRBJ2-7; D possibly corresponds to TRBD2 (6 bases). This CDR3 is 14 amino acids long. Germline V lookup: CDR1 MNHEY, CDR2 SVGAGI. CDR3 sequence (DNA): TGTGCCAGCAGTTACGGGCGGAGGGGTTACGAGCAGTCCTTC. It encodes CASSYGRRGYEQSF.

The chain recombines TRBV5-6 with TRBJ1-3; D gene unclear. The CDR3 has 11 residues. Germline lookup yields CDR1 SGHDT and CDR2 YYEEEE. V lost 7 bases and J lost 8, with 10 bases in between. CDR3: CASSRRDTIYF. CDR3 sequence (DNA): TGTGCCAGCTCCAGGAGGGACACCATATATTTT.

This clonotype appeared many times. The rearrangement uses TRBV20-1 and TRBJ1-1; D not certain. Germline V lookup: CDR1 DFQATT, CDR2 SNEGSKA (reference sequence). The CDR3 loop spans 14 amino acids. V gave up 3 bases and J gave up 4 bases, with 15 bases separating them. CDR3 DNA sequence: TGCAGTGCTAGTCACAGCGCGTGGGGCACTGAAGCTTTCTTT. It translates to CSASHSAWGTEAFF.

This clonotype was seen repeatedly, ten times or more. CDR3 sequence: CASSHTTGRYETQYF. As DNA, the CDR3 is TGCGCCAGCAGCCACACGACAGGGCGGTACGAGACCCAGTACTTC. The V and J genes are TRBV4-1 and TRBJ2-5, with TRBD1 matching over 7 bases. The germline CDR1 and CDR2 sequences are MGHRA and YSYEKL. Trimming at V came to 3 bases and at J to 5 bases, leaving 9 bases not matched to a gene. The CDR3 contains 15 residues.

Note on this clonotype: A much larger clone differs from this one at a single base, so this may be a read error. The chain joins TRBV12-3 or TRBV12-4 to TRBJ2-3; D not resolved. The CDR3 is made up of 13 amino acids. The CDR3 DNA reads TGTGCCAGCAGTTTAGGGCAAGGATATACGCAGTGTTTT. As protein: CASSLGQGYTQCF.

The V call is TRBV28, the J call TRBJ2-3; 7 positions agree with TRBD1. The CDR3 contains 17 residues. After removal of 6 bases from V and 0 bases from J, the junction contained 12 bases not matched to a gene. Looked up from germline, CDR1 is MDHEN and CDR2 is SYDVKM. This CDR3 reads CASSPGDRQPSTDTQYF. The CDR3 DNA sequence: TGTGCCAGCAGCCCAGGGGACAGACAACCTAGCACAGATACGCAGTATTTT.